The rows below give T cell receptor beta chains drawn from one sample of a study of blood T cell repertoires in COVID-19. TCRdb's table, derived via immunoSEQ multiplex PCR, lists solely in-frame clones and lacks some. This table has about 300,000 clones, around 90% appearing once. Material for sequencing was peripheral blood. The source is a man between 65 and 85 years old with acute or convalescent COVID-19. Both conserved end residues are part of each CDR3. A D gene is named only where the DNA matches it firmly. Some rows mark clone size as missing; the rest say once, few, many or name a class of expanded clone.

DNA,CDR3,D,V,size,J
TGTGCCAGCAGTACGACCCGGACAGTGTCCAATGAGCAGTTCTTC,CASSTTRTVSNEQFF,.,TRBV28,.,TRBJ2-1
TGTGCCAGCAGCTTAGGAGCGGTCGGGGAGCTGTTTTTT,CASSLGAVGELFF,.,TRBV7-2,few,TRBJ2-2
TGTGCCAGCAGTCTACTCGGGGGAAGTTATGGCTACACCTTC,CASSLLGGSYGYTF,.,TRBV28,.,TRBJ1-2
TGTGCCAGCTCCACCTTGACAAGCAACACTGAAGCTTTCTTT,CASSTLTSNTEAFF,.,TRBV18,.,TRBJ1-1
TGTGCCAGCAGGTGGACAGGGGAGGCCCAGTACTTC,CASRWTGEAQYF,TRBD1,TRBV2,.,TRBJ2-5
TGTGCCAGCAGCTTGAGATTGGGCAGTAACGACTTC,CASSLRLGSNDF,.,TRBV5-6,once,TRBJ2-7
TGTGCCAGCAGCCGGACAGGCAGCTCCTACGAGCAGTACTTC,CASSRTGSSYEQYF,TRBD1,TRBV3-1/TRBV3-2,.,TRBJ2-7
TGTGCCAGCAGCCCGGGACTGTTAATGTCGGCCCAGTACTTC,CASSPGLLMSAQYF,.,TRBV7-2,.,TRBJ2-5
TGTGCCAGTAGTCCTCGACTAGTTAGCACCGGGGAGCTGTTTTTT,CASSPRLVSTGELFF,.,TRBV19,.,TRBJ2-2
TGTGCCAGCAGATACACAGAAATCGGGGATCAGCCCCAGCATTTT,CASRYTEIGDQPQHF,.,TRBV6-5,.,TRBJ1-5
TGTGCCAGCAGTCGAGTGGGGGGGCCTTACACAGATACGCAGTATTTT,CASSRVGGPYTDTQYF,.,TRBV5-6,.,TRBJ2-3
TGTGCCAGCAGTGGACAGGTTTTCTCCTACGAGCAGTACTTC,CASSGQVFSYEQYF,.,TRBV2,once,TRBJ2-7
TGCGCCAGCAGCCATCCGAGCGGGAGGGGAACCTACAATGAGCAGTTCTTC,CASSHPSGRGTYNEQFF,TRBD2,TRBV4-1,.,TRBJ2-1
TGCGCCAGCAGCTTGGCCACTAGCGGGAGGGCGGTGGATACGCAGTATTTT,CASSLATSGRAVDTQYF,TRBD2,TRBV5-1,once,TRBJ2-3
TGCGCCAGCAGCTTGGAGCAGGGCACTGGCTACACCTTC,CASSLEQGTGYTF,.,TRBV5-1,.,TRBJ1-2
TGTGCCAGCAGTTACCACCCTAGGGGGACCGGGGAGCTGTTTTTT,CASSYHPRGTGELFF,.,TRBV6-2/TRBV6-3,.,TRBJ2-2
TGTGCCAGCAGTTTTAGCGAAAAACTGTTTTTT,CASSFSEKLFF,.,TRBV12-3/TRBV12-4,few,TRBJ1-4
TGTGCCAGCAGCCAACTAGCGGGAGGACTTTACAATGAGCAGTTCTTC,CASSQLAGGLYNEQFF,TRBD2,TRBV9,once,TRBJ2-1
TGTGCCAGCAGCACGGATAGCCCCAGCACAGATACGCAGTATTTT,CASSTDSPSTDTQYF,.,TRBV5-6,.,TRBJ2-3
TGTGCCAGCAGCCTTAGAGATGTAGGGGGTAGCACAGATACGCAGTATTTT,CASSLRDVGGSTDTQYF,.,TRBV7-9,.,TRBJ2-3
TGTGCCAGCAGCTTAGATCGTAGGACTAGCGGTTACAATGAGCAGTTCTTC,CASSLDRRTSGYNEQFF,TRBD2,TRBV11-2,.,TRBJ2-1
TGTGCCAGCAGCTCGTTTGCTTTAGCGGGTTCCTACAATGAGCAGTTCTTC,CASSSFALAGSYNEQFF,TRBD2,TRBV7-2,few,TRBJ2-1
TGTGCCAGCAGTGAACAGGGCACAGATACGCAGTATTTT,CASSEQGTDTQYF,.,TRBV2,.,TRBJ2-3
TGCGCCAGCAGCCAAGGGTCCTTGACGGGAGGGAACACCGGGGAGCTGTTTTTT,CASSQGSLTGGNTGELFF,TRBD2,TRBV4-3,.,TRBJ2-2
TGTGCCAGCTCATCGACAAACTACGAGCAGTACTTC,CASSSTNYEQYF,.,TRBV18,.,TRBJ2-7
TGTGCCAGCTCACCTCGGGACAGAGCGACAGATACGCAGTATTTT,CASSPRDRATDTQYF,TRBD1,TRBV18,.,TRBJ2-3
TGTGCCAGCAGCGCGGGAGGGGGATACAATGAGCAGTTCTTC,CASSAGGGYNEQFF,TRBD2,TRBV7-2,once,TRBJ2-1
TGTGCCAGCAGCCTCCCCCTACAGGGCGAGCAGTACTTC,CASSLPLQGEQYF,.,TRBV7-2,.,TRBJ2-7
TGCGCCAGCACGGGAGAATACAATGAGCAGTTCTTC,CASTGEYNEQFF,.,TRBV5-1,.,TRBJ2-1
TGTGCCAGCAGTGAAGATCTCTATGGCTACACCTTC,CASSEDLYGYTF,.,TRBV6-1,.,TRBJ1-2
TGTGCCAGCAGCTTGGGGAAACAGTCCTCTGGGGCCAACGTCCTGACTTTC,CASSLGKQSSGANVLTF,.,TRBV5-5,.,TRBJ2-6
TGTGCCACCAGCAGACCACTAGCGGGTGACTACGAGCAGTACTTC,CATSRPLAGDYEQYF,TRBD2,TRBV15,.,TRBJ2-7
TGTGCCAGCAGCTTTTTCCTAGCGTCCCAAGAGACCCAGTACTTC,CASSFFLASQETQYF,.,TRBV7-8,once,TRBJ2-5
TGTGCCAGAAGCTTCGACAGGGGCTCCCTAGGCTCCTACAATGAGCAGTTCTTC,CARSFDRGSLGSYNEQFF,TRBD1,TRBV5-3,.,TRBJ2-1
TGTGCCAGCAGCTCTTGGACTAGCGGCCGAGAGACCCAGTACTTC,CASSSWTSGRETQYF,TRBD2,TRBV4-2,.,TRBJ2-5
TGTGCCTGGAGGGTAGGGGCTGACCCCACCGGGGAGCTGTTTTTT,CAWRVGADPTGELFF,.,TRBV30,.,TRBJ2-2
TGTGCCAGCAGTCGCGTCTGGGGGGATGGCTACACCTTC,CASSRVWGDGYTF,.,TRBV6-6,.,TRBJ1-2
TGTGCCAGCAGCGTAACAGGGCAAGGGGAGCTGTTTTTT,CASSVTGQGELFF,.,TRBV9,.,TRBJ2-2
TGTGCCAGCAGTTCCGGGACAGGGACCGAAAAACTGTTTTTT,CASSSGTGTEKLFF,TRBD1,TRBV27,.,TRBJ1-4
TGCAGCGTTGCGGTTGAGGAAGCTTTCTTT,CSVAVEEAFF,.,TRBV29-1,.,TRBJ1-1
TGTGCCAGCCAACGAAGCACTAGCAATCAGCCCCAGCATTTT,CASQRSTSNQPQHF,.,TRBV2,once,TRBJ1-5
TGTGCCAGCAGCTTGAGGGGGGGTACCAACCAAGAGACCCAGTACTTC,CASSLRGGTNQETQYF,.,TRBV5-4,.,TRBJ2-5
TGTGCCAGTAGTATAGACAGGGTCACCTATGGCTACACCTTC,CASSIDRVTYGYTF,.,TRBV19,.,TRBJ1-2
TGTGCCAGCAGCTTAGCACAGGAGAGTGAGCAGTTCTTC,CASSLAQESEQFF,.,TRBV7-2,.,TRBJ2-1
TGTGCCAGCAGTAGAGGGACTAGCGGATACGAGCAGTACTTC,CASSRGTSGYEQYF,TRBD2,TRBV9,.,TRBJ2-7
TGTGCCAGCAGTTCCTCGCGGGACCCGAACACCGGGGAGCTGTTTTTT,CASSSSRDPNTGELFF,.,TRBV28,.,TRBJ2-2
TGTGCCAGCAGCCAAGAGGACAGCCCTTTTTACGAGCAGTACTTC,CASSQEDSPFYEQYF,.,TRBV3-1/TRBV3-2,.,TRBJ2-7
TGTGCCAGCAGTACAGGGTCGGTGGATACGCAGTATTTT,CASSTGSVDTQYF,.,TRBV6-6,.,TRBJ2-3